Below are 23 T cell receptor beta chains sequenced from a single sample in a study of graft-versus-host responses after intestinal transplantation (dated by TCRdb to about 2021). These TCRs' antigens remain unknown. Preparation of the library involved the immunoSEQ multiplex PCR assay. TCRdb obtained this table from immuneACCESS and retained in-frame rearrangements with V and J assigned. These tables miss some clones; where compared with another copy, unresolved V genes account for less than half of the shortfall, and the remainder is unexplained. The sample profile shows about 110,000 clones; more than 90% of them were found once. The ten largest clones take up 0.2% to 0.25% of the sample. According to the study, the label for this sample's time point signals: cells obtained before transplantation from donor or recipient. Sequencing used unstimulated CD4+ T cells sorted from spleen or lymph node cells, obtained before transplant. The source is a human donor who was the organ donor for an intestinal transplant.

In its sample, this clone was seen once. This chain links TRBV29-1 with TRBJ2-5; D is ambiguous. The length of the CDR3 is 12 residues. Germline CDR1 and CDR2: SQVTM and ANQGSEA. V was pared by 4 bases and J by 5 bases, with 11 bases between. The DNA of the CDR3 is TGCAGCGTTGCTAATGCGGACGAGACCCAGTACTTC. Residues: CSVANADETQYF.

The chain has TRBV19 and TRBJ2-1; perhaps TRBD2 as D (6 bases). Germline CDR1 is LNHDA and CDR2 is SQIVND (reference sequence). Trimming cost V 6 bases and J 0 bases, with 9 bases left between them. There are 14 residues in the CDR3. CDR3 bases: TGTGCCAGTAGGAGGCGGGGCTCCTACAATGAGCAGTTCTTC. It codes for CASRRRGSYNEQFF.

The V call is TRBV4-2, the J call TRBJ2-5; TRBD2 aligns across 8 bases. Germline V lookup: CDR1 LGHNA, CDR2 YNFKEQ. CDR3 size: 17 residues. V gave up 0 bases and J gave up 4 bases; unmatched junction bases: 10. CDR3 sequence reads: CASSQDKALAAGETQYF. The CDR3 bases are TGTGCCAGCAGCCAAGATAAAGCACTAGCGGCTGGAGAGACCCAGTACTTC.

The J gene is TRBJ2-3, the V gene TRBV5-5; 7 bases line up with TRBD2. Germline V gene data show CDR1 as SGHKS and CDR2 as YYEKEE (reference sequence). The CDR3 has 16 amino acids. Losses at the gene ends were 3 bases for V and 7 bases for J; bases not matched to a gene: 14. This CDR3 reads CASSSGGAGELYTQYF. Here the CDR3 DNA reads TGTGCCAGCAGCTCTGGCGGGGCGGGAGAACTGTATACGCAGTATTTT.

Written as DNA, the CDR3 is TGTGCCAGCAGTAAAGCCGGGACGAGGCGGGCCCAGTACTTC. This sequence encodes CASSKAGTRRAQYF. This chain links TRBV6-6 with TRBJ2-5; TRBD1 or TRBD2 may be the D gene (5 bases each). There are 14 residues in the CDR3. The V gene lost 5 bases and the J gene lost 9 bases, with 19 bases spanning the gap. Germline CDR1 MNHNY, CDR2 SVGAGI (reference sequence).

The chain uses TRBV4-1 and TRBJ2-7; no clear D gene. Germline values: CDR1 MGHRA, CDR2 YSYEKL. V was clipped by 3 bases and J by 4 bases, with 10 bases between them. The CDR3 sequence is 13 residues long. Written as DNA, the CDR3 is TGCGCCAGCAGCCATGGACCTAGTTACGAGCAGTACTTC. It is translated as CASSHGPSYEQYF.

V and J are TRBV7-2 and TRBJ2-3, with 8 bases lining up with TRBD2. Germline V gene data show CDR1 as SGHTA and CDR2 as FQGNSA. The CDR3 consists of 13 residues. The J segment lost 5 bases and the V segment lost 6 bases, leaving 4 bases of the junction unmatched. The CDR3 sequence is CASRAGGGDTQYF. In DNA, the CDR3 is TGTGCCAGCAGAGCCGGGGGGGGAGATACGCAGTATTTT.

V usage is TRBV2 and J usage is TRBJ2-7; the match to TRBD2 covers 7 bases. CDR1 and CDR2 from the germline V gene are SNHLY and FYNNEI. The ends lost 1 base at V and 4 bases at J; junction bases unmatched: 4. CDR3 length equals 14 residues. The CDR3 coding sequence is TGTGCCAGCAGTGAAGAGCGGGGACCGTACGAGCAGTACTTC. Translation gives CASSEERGPYEQYF.

The rearrangement uses TRBV6-1 and TRBJ2-7; 11 bases line up with TRBD2. The CDR3 is 15 residues long. Per germline, CDR1 MNHNS and CDR2 SASEGT. V lost 7 bases to trimming and J lost 1 base; unmatched junction nucleotides: 6. The CDR3 sequence is CASTLRLAGSYEQYF. The DNA for the CDR3 is TGTGCCAGCACCTTAAGACTAGCGGGATCCTACGAGCAGTACTTC.

This sequence joins TRBV4-2 and TRBJ2-1; 12 positions agree with TRBD2. V shed 2 bases, J shed 2 bases, and the junction held 1 base outside the gene matches. The CDR3 length is 16 residues. CDR1 LGHNA and CDR2 YNFKEQ come from the germline V gene. The CDR3 protein is CASSQTSGRPYNEQFF. The CDR3 nucleotides are TGTGCCAGCAGCCAAACTAGCGGGAGGCCCTACAATGAGCAGTTCTTC.

V is TRBV5-1 and J is TRBJ2-1; TRBD2 aligns across 9 bases. Germline values: CDR1 SGHRS, CDR2 YFSETQ. The CDR3 is made up of 17 amino acids. The ends lost 0 bases at V and 0 bases at J; junction bases unmatched: 4. The DNA for the CDR3 is TGCGCCAGCAGCTTGGCTGCGGGAGGGCCCTCCTACAATGAGCAGTTCTTC. Translation: CASSLAAGGPSYNEQFF.

This sequence joins TRBV5-6 and TRBJ2-1, with 7 bases lining up with TRBD2. Trimming took 9 bases from V and 4 from J; bases not matched to a gene: 7. Germline V gene lookup returns CDR1 SGHDT and CDR2 YYEEEE. The CDR3 consists of 13 residues. CDR3 sequence: CATRREVYNEQFF. The CDR3 DNA reads TGTGCCACCCGACGGGAGGTATACAATGAGCAGTTCTTC.

The chain couples TRBV5-5 to TRBJ2-6, with a possible D match to TRBD2 (5 bases). CDR1 and CDR2 from the germline V gene are SGHKS and YYEKEE (reference sequence). The CDR3 is 15 residues long. Trimming removed 2 bases at V and 0 bases at J, with 6 bases between. Here the CDR3 reads CASSFGLSGANVLTF. CDR3 DNA: TGTGCCAGCAGCTTCGGACTCTCTGGGGCCAACGTCCTGACTTTC.

The V gene is TRBV10-2, the J gene TRBJ2-3, with 7 bases fitting TRBD2. The CDR3 has 15 amino acids. CDR1 and CDR2 from the germline V gene are WSHSY and SAAADI. Trimming took 3 bases from V and 5 from J; bases not matched to a gene: 8. As DNA, the CDR3 is TGCGCCAGCAGTGACCGGTCTCGGGGGGAAGATACGCAGTATTTT. Protein sequence: CASSDRSRGEDTQYF.

The genes are TRBV19 and TRBJ1-5; TRBD1 matches at 10 bases. The CDR3 covers 16 residues. The junction had 6 bases not matched to a gene; V was cut back by 5 bases and J by 2 bases. Germline assignment: CDR1 LNHDA and CDR2 SQIVND (reference sequence). CDR3 sequence: CASSFRDRGGNQPQHF. The DNA for the CDR3 is TGTGCCAGTAGTTTCCGGGACAGGGGTGGCAATCAGCCCCAGCATTTT.

The genes are TRBV10-2 and TRBJ2-5, with 8 bases fitting TRBD2. The V gene end was trimmed by 1 base and the J gene end by 5 bases; junction bases not matched to a gene: 9. There are 16 residues in the CDR3. Germline CDR1 reads WSHSY; CDR2 reads SAAADI. This CDR3 reads CASSEWASGRPETQYF. DNA of the CDR3: TGCGCCAGCAGTGAGTGGGCTAGCGGGCGACCTGAGACCCAGTACTTC.

The chain recombines TRBV6-6 with TRBJ2-7, with TRBD2 matching over 14 bases. Germline values: CDR1 MNHNY, CDR2 SVGAGI (reference sequence). V shed 5 bases and J 6 bases; nucleotides not matched to a gene: 6. CDR3 size: 15 residues. CDR3 region: CASSPRLAGGLEQYF. The CDR3 nucleotides read TGTGCCAGCAGTCCGAGACTAGCGGGAGGGCTCGAGCAGTACTTC.

In DNA, the CDR3 is TGTGCCAGCAGTGCAACCGGGACCGGACGCTACACCTTC. It translates to CASSATGTGRYTF. The V gene is TRBV2, the J gene TRBJ1-2, with D perhaps TRBD1 (5 bases). Trimming took 4 bases from V and 9 from J, leaving 15 bases between them. Germline V lookup: CDR1 SNHLY, CDR2 FYNNEI. This CDR3 has 13 amino acids.

The chain couples TRBV7-2 to TRBJ2-1; possibly TRBD2 for D (6 bases). Germline values: CDR1 SGHTA, CDR2 FQGNSA. This CDR3 has 15 residues. Trimming removed 4 bases at V and 0 bases at J, with 10 bases between. The DNA for the CDR3 is TGTGCCAGCAGCTGGATAGCGGTCTCCTACAATGAGCAGTTCTTC. Translation: CASSWIAVSYNEQFF. The whole variable domain, filled in from reference TRBV7-2 and TRBJ2-1, reads GAGVSQSPSNKVTEKGKDVELRCDPISGHTALYWYRQSLGQGLEFLIYFQGNSAPDKSGLPSDRFSAERTGGSVSTLTIQRTQQEDSAVYLCASSWIAVSYNEQFFGPGTRLTVL.

The sample holds one count of this clone. V is TRBV30 and J is TRBJ1-3, with a possible D match to TRBD1 (5 bases). V dropped 3 bases and J dropped 0 bases, with 12 bases sitting between them. The V gene's germline CDR1 is GTSNPN and CDR2 SVGIG (reference sequence). CDR3 length: 15 residues. The CDR3 region is CAWSPGTNSGNTIYF. The CDR3 nucleotides read TGTGCCTGGAGCCCTGGGACTAACTCTGGAAACACCATATATTTT.

The rearrangement links TRBV6-5 to TRBJ1-1, with D perhaps TRBD1 (5 bases). The CDR3 is 14 residues long. Germline CDR1 reads MNHEY; CDR2 reads SVGAGI. With 6 bases removed from V and 2 bases from J, the gap between germline ends came to 13 bases. The CDR3, as DNA: TGTGCCAGCAGGCTCGACAGACTAAACACTGAAGCTTTCTTT. Its protein product is CASRLDRLNTEAFF.

Points on this clone: This sample includes further DNA sequences coding for the same CDR3. The rearrangement joins TRBV6-5 to TRBJ2-1, with TRBD2 matching 11 bases. The germline V gene has CDR1 MNHEY and CDR2 SVGAGI. CDR3 size: 14 residues. The V gene end was trimmed by 2 bases and the J gene end by 6 bases; junction bases not matched to a gene: 0. DNA for the CDR3: TGTGCCAGCAGTTACACTAGCGGGAGCAATGAGCAGTTCTTC. Translating it yields CASSYTSGSNEQFF.

This clone was seen just once. This rearrangement joins TRBV6-6 to TRBJ1-2; possible D gene TRBD1, 5 bases. Looked up from germline, CDR1 is MNHNY and CDR2 is SVGAGI (reference sequence). The CDR3 extends over 15 amino acids. Trimming cost V 5 bases and J 6 bases, with 19 bases left between them. CDR3 nucleotide sequence: TGTGCCAGCAGTGTCAACATTGGGGGGAAAGATGGCTACACCTTC. Its protein is CASSVNIGGKDGYTF.